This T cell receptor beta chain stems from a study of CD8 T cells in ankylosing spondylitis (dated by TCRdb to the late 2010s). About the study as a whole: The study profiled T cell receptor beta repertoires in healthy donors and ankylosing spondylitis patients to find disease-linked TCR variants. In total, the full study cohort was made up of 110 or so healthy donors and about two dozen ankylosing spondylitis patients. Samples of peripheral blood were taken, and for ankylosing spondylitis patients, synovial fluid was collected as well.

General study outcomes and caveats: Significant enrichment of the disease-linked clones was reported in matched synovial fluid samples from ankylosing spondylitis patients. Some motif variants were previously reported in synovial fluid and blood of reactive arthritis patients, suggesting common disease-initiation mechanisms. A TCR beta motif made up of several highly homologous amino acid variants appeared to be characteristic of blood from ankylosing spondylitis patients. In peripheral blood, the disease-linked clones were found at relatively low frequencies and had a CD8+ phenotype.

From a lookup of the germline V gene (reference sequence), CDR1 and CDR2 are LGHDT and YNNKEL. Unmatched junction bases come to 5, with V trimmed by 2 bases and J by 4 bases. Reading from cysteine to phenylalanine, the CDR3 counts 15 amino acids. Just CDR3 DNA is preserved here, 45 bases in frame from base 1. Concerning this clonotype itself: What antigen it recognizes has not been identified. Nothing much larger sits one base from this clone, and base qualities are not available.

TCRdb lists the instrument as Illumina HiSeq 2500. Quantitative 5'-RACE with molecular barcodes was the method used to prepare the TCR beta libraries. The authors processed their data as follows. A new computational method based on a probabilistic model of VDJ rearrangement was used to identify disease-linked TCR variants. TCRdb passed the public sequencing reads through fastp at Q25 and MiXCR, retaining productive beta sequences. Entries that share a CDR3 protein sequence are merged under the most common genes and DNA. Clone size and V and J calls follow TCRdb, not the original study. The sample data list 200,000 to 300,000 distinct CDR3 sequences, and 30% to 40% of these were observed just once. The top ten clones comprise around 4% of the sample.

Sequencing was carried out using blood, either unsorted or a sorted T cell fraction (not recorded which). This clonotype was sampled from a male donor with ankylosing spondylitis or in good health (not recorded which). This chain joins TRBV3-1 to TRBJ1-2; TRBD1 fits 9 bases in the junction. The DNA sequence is TGTGCCAGCAGCCAACTCGGGACAGGGAGCTATGGCTACACCTTC. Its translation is CASSQLGTGSYGYTF.